The next 26 T cell receptor beta chains were all read from a single sample in a study of T cells in Graves' hyperthyroidism and ophthalmopathy. Amplification of TCR beta CDR3 regions used RNA as the template. TCR CDR3 regions were first amplified by RT-PCR with HTBI primers. TCRdb fed the multiplex PCR reads into MiXCR, producing one record per CDR3 protein. The sample holds 550,000 to 650,000 distinct CDR3 sequences, around 15% seen once. The sequencing input was blood. These receptors came from a woman aged 40 to 50 with Graves' hyperthyroidism.

The J gene is TRBJ1-4, the V gene TRBV28, with 9 positions matching TRBD1. The CDR3 has 13 residues. Germline CDR1 is MDHEN and CDR2 is SYDVKM. Germline trimming cut 9 bases from V and 7 bases from J; bases unmatched to any gene: 6. The CDR3 sequence: CASEQGAGEKLFF. CDR3 coding DNA: TGTGCCAGTGAACAGGGGGCTGGTGAAAAACTGTTTTTT.

In this sample, this clonotype turned up a few times. The CDR3 DNA follows: TGTGCCAGCAGTTTCGTGCAGGGCCGGACTGAAGCTTTCTTT. Amino acids: CASSFVQGRTEAFF. The chain recombines TRBV27 with TRBJ1-1, with D possibly TRBD1 on 5 matching bases. Germline V gives CDR1 MNHEY, CDR2 SMNVEV (reference sequence). V lost 3 bases and J lost 5, with 13 bases in between. CDR3 size: 14 residues.

The V call is TRBV6-2 or TRBV6-3, the J call TRBJ2-1; either TRBD1 or TRBD2 may supply D (5 bases each). The CDR3 length is 18 residues. Deletions cut 6 bases from V and 0 bases from J, with 21 bases between. Looked up from germline, CDR1 is MNHEY and CDR2 is SVGEGT. The CDR3 sequence is CASSPGPAEFSSYNEQFF. CDR3 sequence (DNA): TGTGCCAGCAGCCCGGGACCAGCGGAATTTAGCTCCTACAATGAGCAGTTCTTC.

The chain uses TRBV15 and TRBJ2-7, with 13 bases fitting TRBD2. The CDR3 covers 19 residues. V lost 5 bases, J lost 0 bases, and 13 bases stayed unmatched. Looked up from germline, CDR1 is LNHNV and CDR2 is YYDKDF (reference sequence). The CDR3 sequence: CATSVGTSGTRGSSYEQYF. CDR3 nucleotide sequence: TGTGCCACCAGCGTCGGGACTAGCGGGACGAGGGGGAGCTCCTACGAGCAGTACTTC.

This chain links TRBV10-3 with TRBJ2-5; D unclear. This CDR3 is built from 12 residues. Per germline, CDR1 ENHRY and CDR2 SYGVKD. V gave up 6 bases and J gave up 5 bases, with 10 bases separating them. This CDR3 is CAIREDGETQYF. The CDR3 nucleotides are TGTGCCATCAGAGAGGACGGGGAGACCCAGTACTTC.

The sample holds a few counts of this clonotype. V is TRBV19 and J is TRBJ2-7; TRBD1 matches at 7 bases. CDR3 length: 16 amino acids. Germline V gene lookup returns CDR1 LNHDA and CDR2 SQIVND (reference sequence). With 3 bases clipped from V and 2 bases from J, the junction kept 10 bases outside the gene matches. The CDR3 region has the DNA TGTGCCAGTAGTATTTCACAGGGGCCGATTACCTACGAGCAGTACTTC. This encodes CASSISQGPITYEQYF. Together with reference TRBV19 and TRBJ2-7, the CDR3 gives the full variable domain: DGGITQSPKYLFRKEGQNVTLSCEQNLNHDAMYWYRQDPGQGLRLIYYSQIVNDFQKGDIAEGYSVSREKKESFPLTVTSAQKNPTAFYLCASSISQGPITYEQYFGPGTRLTVT.

This clonotype showed up many times. This rearrangement joins TRBV30 to TRBJ1-1; no clear D. The germline gives CDR1 GTSNPN, CDR2 SVGIG (reference sequence). Trimming stripped 0 bases from V and 0 bases from J, with 11 bases between. This CDR3 is 15 amino acids long. The CDR3 spells CAWSVTYNVNTEAFF. The CDR3 bases are TGTGCCTGGAGTGTAACCTACAATGTGAACACTGAAGCTTTCTTT.

About this clonotype itself: The CDR3 carries no conserved terminal phenylalanine or tryptophan, so it likely arises from a read error. This rearrangement joins TRBV12-3 or TRBV12-4 to TRBJ1-1; D gene ambiguous. The CDR3 extends over 15 amino acids. The V and J ends lost 5 bases and 4 bases respectively, with 17 bases between them. The DNA for the CDR3 is TGTGCCAGCAGTACCAAGGTGGGCATGAGCACTGAAGCTTTCCTT. It encodes CASSTKVGMSTEAFL.

This chain connects TRBV5-1 to TRBJ2-1, with TRBD2 as a possible D gene (7 bases). The V end was cut by 4 bases, the J end by 9 bases, with 14 bases between. CDR3 length: 13 amino acids. Germline CDR1 and CDR2: SGHRS and YFSETQ. The DNA of the CDR3 is TGCGCCAGCAGCGCCACCGGGGGGCCTGAGCAGTTCTTC. Amino acids: CASSATGGPEQFF.

The chain recombines TRBV20-1 with TRBJ2-1; the D gene is possibly TRBD2 (6 bases). Germline V gives CDR1 DFQATT, CDR2 SNEGSKA (reference sequence). The CDR3 extends over 15 amino acids. V gave up 1 base and J gave up 4 bases, with 14 bases separating them. The CDR3 nucleotides are TGCAGTGCTAGAGCCCCGGGACTCGGATACAATGAGCAGTTCTTC. Its protein is CSARAPGLGYNEQFF.

There are many counts of this clonotype. The chain employs TRBV18 and TRBJ1-4, with D unresolved. Deletions cut 1 base from V and 3 bases from J, with 6 bases between. Germline CDR1 KGHSH, CDR2 LQKENI. The CDR3 totals 14 residues. The CDR3 sequence: CASSPLEANEKLFF. The CDR3 DNA follows: TGTGCCAGCTCACCACTGGAAGCTAATGAAAAACTGTTTTTT.

This clonotype was observed many times. The chain has TRBV13 and TRBJ1-4, with a possible D match to TRBD1 (5 bases). This CDR3 is built from 12 residues. CDR1 PRHDT and CDR2 FYEKMQ come from the germline V gene (reference sequence). The V end lost 8 bases, the J end lost 7 bases, and 11 bases lay between the germline ends. CDR3 sequence reads: CASGRAGEKLFF. The CDR3 coding sequence is TGTGCCAGCGGCAGGGCTGGTGAAAAACTGTTTTTT.

This clonotype was detected ten times or more. The chain is built from TRBV29-1 and TRBJ1-2, with D maybe TRBD1 (5 bases). The germline V and J ends were trimmed by 3 bases and 8 bases, with 7 bases remaining between them. The germline V gene encodes CDR1 SQVTM and CDR2 ANQGSEA. This CDR3 has 10 amino acids. The CDR3 sequence: CSVDPGGYTF. DNA of the CDR3: TGCAGCGTTGATCCAGGGGGCTACACCTTC.

This clonotype was counted at least ten times. This chain connects TRBV6-6 to TRBJ2-3; TRBD2 is a possible D gene (5 bases). The V gene lost 0 bases and the J gene lost 1 base, with 11 bases spanning the gap. The CDR3 is 16 residues long. Per the germline V gene, CDR1 is MNHNY and CDR2 is SVGAGI (reference sequence). The CDR3 sequence: CASSYSRLAGTDTQYF. The CDR3 DNA follows: TGTGCCAGCAGTTACTCGAGGCTAGCAGGCACAGATACGCAGTATTTT.

This clonotype showed up just a few times. The chain links TRBV28 to TRBJ1-3; D ambiguous. This CDR3 has 16 residues. Germline V gene data show CDR1 as MDHEN and CDR2 as SYDVKM. Between the trimmed V and J ends, which lost 6 bases and 3 bases, there was a span of 18 bases. The CDR3 sequence is CASRSPWAAGGNTIYF. CDR3 nucleotide sequence: TGTGCCAGCAGGTCCCCGTGGGCAGCGGGTGGAAACACCATATATTTT.

This clonotype came up many times. The chain uses TRBV28 and TRBJ2-5; D is possibly TRBD1 (5 bases). The CDR3 is made up of 14 amino acids. Germline CDR1 MDHEN, CDR2 SYDVKM. With 6 bases removed from V and 4 bases from J, the gap between germline ends came to 15 bases. The DNA for the CDR3 is TGTGCCAGCAGGGGCAGGGTCTCACCAGAGACCCAGTACTTC. It is translated as CASRGRVSPETQYF. The whole variable domain, remainder taken from reference TRBV28 and TRBJ2-5, is DVKVTQSSRYLVKRTGEKVFLECVQDMDHENMFWYRQDPGLGLRLIYFSYDVKMKEKGDIPEGYSVSREKKERFSLILESASTNQTSMYLCASRGRVSPETQYFGPGTRLLVL.

This clonotype appeared many times. The chain uses TRBV2 and TRBJ1-2, with TRBD1 matching 7 bases. CDR1 and CDR2 from the germline V gene are SNHLY and FYNNEI. This CDR3 contains 15 residues. The trim removed 0 bases at V and 4 bases at J, leaving 5 bases unmatched. CDR3 loop: CASSEAGTARYGYTF. The CDR3 region has the DNA TGTGCCAGCAGTGAAGCAGGGACAGCTCGCTATGGCTACACCTTC.

This clonotype appeared many times. J is TRBJ1-2 and V is TRBV28; D ambiguous. V lost 3 bases to trimming and J lost 6 bases, with 11 bases between them. The CDR3 is made up of 13 amino acids. Germline CDR1 and CDR2: MDHEN and SYDVKM. The CDR3 DNA reads TGTGCCAGCAGTTTCCGGGCGAGAGATGGCTACACCTTC. It codes for CASSFRARDGYTF.

This clonotype came up many times. The V and J genes are TRBV20-1 and TRBJ2-1, with 7 positions matching TRBD1. V was pared by 5 bases and J by 3 bases, with 7 bases of the junction left unmatched. CDR1 and CDR2 from the germline V gene are DFQATT and SNEGSKA (reference sequence). The CDR3 totals 14 residues. The CDR3 here is CSAASGQIYNEQFF. In DNA form, the CDR3 reads TGCAGTGCTGCGTCGGGACAGATCTACAATGAGCAGTTCTTC.

This clonotype was seen at least ten times. The chain joins TRBV13 to TRBJ2-7; 8 bases map to TRBD2. Germline lookup yields CDR1 PRHDT and CDR2 FYEKMQ (reference sequence). This CDR3 has 14 amino acids. Germline trimming cut 5 bases from V and 5 bases from J; bases unmatched to any gene: 8. The CDR3 spells CASSPGLVPHEQYF. CDR3 sequence (DNA): TGTGCCAGCAGCCCGGGACTAGTTCCCCACGAGCAGTACTTC.

J is TRBJ2-7 and V is TRBV14; D might be TRBD2 (5 bases). Germline V CDR1 and CDR2: SGHDN, FVKESK. The ends were cut back, 0 bases at V and 4 bases at J, with 16 bases in the middle. The CDR3 spans 16 residues. CDR3 bases: TGTGCCAGCAGCCAAGAAATCGGGGTCGGCATTTACGAGCAGTACTTC. This encodes CASSQEIGVGIYEQYF.

This clonotype appeared a few times. V and J are TRBV14 and TRBJ1-5; D unclear. This CDR3 has 17 amino acids. The germline gives CDR1 SGHDN, CDR2 FVKESK. Trimming shortened V by 0 bases and J by 3 bases, and 15 bases separated the two germline ends. The CDR3 is CASSQDARLWNNQPQHF. The CDR3 coding sequence is TGTGCCAGCAGCCAAGATGCCAGGCTATGGAACAATCAGCCCCAGCATTTT.

This clonotype was observed a few times. The J gene is TRBJ1-5, the V gene TRBV20-1, with 7 nucleotides matching TRBD1. In germline, CDR1 is DFQATT, CDR2 SNEGSKA (reference sequence). Losses at the gene ends were 0 bases for V and 6 bases for J; bases not matched to a gene: 5. The CDR3 sequence is 14 residues long. The CDR3 nucleotides read TGCAGTGCTAGAGACCCACAGGGGAGTCAGCCCCAGCATTTT. Its translation is CSARDPQGSQPQHF.

This clonotype was seen repeatedly, ten times or more. The chain employs TRBV20-1 and TRBJ2-2, with 14 nucleotides matching TRBD2. Germline CDR1 and CDR2: DFQATT and SNEGSKA (reference sequence). The CDR3 loop spans 16 amino acids. V shed 6 bases and J 5 bases; nucleotides not matched to a gene: 8. CDR3 amino acids: CSAPGLAGVGTGELFF. Here the CDR3 DNA reads TGCAGTGCACCGGGACTAGCGGGAGTTGGTACCGGGGAGCTGTTTTTT.

The genes are TRBV4-1 and TRBJ2-7; TRBD1 agrees at 7 bases. Unmatched junction bases numbered 5, after V lost 1 base and J lost 2 bases. Germline CDR1 is MGHRA and CDR2 is YSYEKL. The CDR3 has 15 residues. The CDR3 DNA sequence: TGCGCCAGCAGCCAAGCCACAGGGGACACCTACGAGCAGTACTTC. It encodes CASSQATGDTYEQYF.

This clonotype was detected only a few times. The chain combines TRBV20-1 with TRBJ2-2, with D possibly being TRBD1 or TRBD2 (5 bases each). Germline assignment: CDR1 DFQATT and CDR2 SNEGSKA (reference sequence). CDR3 size: 16 residues. V lost 0 bases and J 2 bases, leaving 13 bases between the germline ends. CDR3 DNA sequence: TGCAGTGCTAGAGATTACCGGGGACCAAACACCGGGGAGCTGTTTTTT. Translation: CSARDYRGPNTGELFF.